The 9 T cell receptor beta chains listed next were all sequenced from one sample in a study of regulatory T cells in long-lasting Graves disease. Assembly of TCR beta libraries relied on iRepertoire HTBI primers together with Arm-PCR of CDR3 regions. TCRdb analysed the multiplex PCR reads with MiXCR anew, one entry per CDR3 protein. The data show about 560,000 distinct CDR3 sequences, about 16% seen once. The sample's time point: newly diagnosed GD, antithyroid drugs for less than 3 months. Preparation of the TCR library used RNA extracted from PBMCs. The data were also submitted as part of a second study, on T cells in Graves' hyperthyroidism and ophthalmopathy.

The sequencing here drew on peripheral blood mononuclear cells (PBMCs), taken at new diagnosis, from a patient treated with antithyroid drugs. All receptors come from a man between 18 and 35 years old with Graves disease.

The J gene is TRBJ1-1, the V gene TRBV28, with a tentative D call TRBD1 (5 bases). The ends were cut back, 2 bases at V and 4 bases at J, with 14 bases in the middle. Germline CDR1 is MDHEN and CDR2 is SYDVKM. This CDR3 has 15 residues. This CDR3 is CASSLGSDSFTEAFF. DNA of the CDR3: TGTGCCAGCAGTTTAGGTTCCGACAGTTTCACTGAAGCTTTCTTT.

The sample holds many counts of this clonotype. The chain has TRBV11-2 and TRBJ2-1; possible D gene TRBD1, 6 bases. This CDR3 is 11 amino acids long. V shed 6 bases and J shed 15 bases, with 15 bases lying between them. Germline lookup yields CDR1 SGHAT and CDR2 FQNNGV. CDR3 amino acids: CASSFTQGTFF. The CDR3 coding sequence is TGTGCCAGCAGTTTTACACAGGGTACGTTCTTC.

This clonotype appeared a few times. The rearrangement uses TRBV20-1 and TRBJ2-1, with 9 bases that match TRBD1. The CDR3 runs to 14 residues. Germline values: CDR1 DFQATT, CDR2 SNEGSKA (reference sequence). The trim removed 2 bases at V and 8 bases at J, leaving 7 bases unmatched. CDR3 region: CSARPGQGVYEQFF. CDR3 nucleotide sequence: TGCAGTGCTAGACCGGGACAGGGAGTCTATGAGCAGTTCTTC.

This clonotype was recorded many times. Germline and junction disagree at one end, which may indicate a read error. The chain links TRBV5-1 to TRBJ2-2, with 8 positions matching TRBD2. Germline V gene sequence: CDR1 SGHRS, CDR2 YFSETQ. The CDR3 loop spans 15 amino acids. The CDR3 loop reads CASSLGLAGVGELFF. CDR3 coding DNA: TGTGCCAGCAGCTTGGGGCTAGCGGGCGTCGGGGAGCTGTTTTTT.

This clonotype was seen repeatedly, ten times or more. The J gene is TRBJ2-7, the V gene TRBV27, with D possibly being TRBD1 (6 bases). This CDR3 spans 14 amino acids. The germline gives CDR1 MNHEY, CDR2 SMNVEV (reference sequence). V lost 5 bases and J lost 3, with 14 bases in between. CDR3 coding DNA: TGTGCCAGCAGTCTGGGAAGGGGGAGCTACGAGCAGTACTTC. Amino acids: CASSLGRGSYEQYF.

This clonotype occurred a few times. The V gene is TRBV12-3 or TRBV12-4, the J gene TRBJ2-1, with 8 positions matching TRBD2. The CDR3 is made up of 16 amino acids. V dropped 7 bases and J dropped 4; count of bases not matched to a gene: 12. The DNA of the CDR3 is TGTGCCAGCACCGAGGCGGGAGGACCCTTATACAATGAGCAGTTCTTC. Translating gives CASTEAGGPLYNEQFF.

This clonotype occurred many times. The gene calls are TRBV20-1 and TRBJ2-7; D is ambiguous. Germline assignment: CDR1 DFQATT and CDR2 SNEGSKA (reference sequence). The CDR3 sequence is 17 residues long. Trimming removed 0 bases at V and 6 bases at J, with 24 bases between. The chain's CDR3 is CSARDGESRDFPGEQYF. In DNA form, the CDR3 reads TGCAGTGCTAGAGACGGCGAGTCTAGAGACTTCCCCGGCGAGCAGTACTTC.

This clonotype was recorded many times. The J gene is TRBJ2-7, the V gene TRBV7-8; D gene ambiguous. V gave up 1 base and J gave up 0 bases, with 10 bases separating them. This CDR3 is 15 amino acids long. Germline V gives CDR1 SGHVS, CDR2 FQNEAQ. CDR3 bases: TGTGCCAGCAGCTTAGAGTATGGCGTCTCCTACGAGCAGTACTTC. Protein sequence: CASSLEYGVSYEQYF.

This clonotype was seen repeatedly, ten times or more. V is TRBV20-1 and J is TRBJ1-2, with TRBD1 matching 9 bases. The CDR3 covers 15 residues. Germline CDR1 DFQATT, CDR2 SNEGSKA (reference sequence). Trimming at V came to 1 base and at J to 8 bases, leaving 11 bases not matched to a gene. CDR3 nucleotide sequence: TGCAGTGCTAGAGTCATTGGGACAGGGATAGGGGGCTACACCTTC. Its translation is CSARVIGTGIGGYTF.